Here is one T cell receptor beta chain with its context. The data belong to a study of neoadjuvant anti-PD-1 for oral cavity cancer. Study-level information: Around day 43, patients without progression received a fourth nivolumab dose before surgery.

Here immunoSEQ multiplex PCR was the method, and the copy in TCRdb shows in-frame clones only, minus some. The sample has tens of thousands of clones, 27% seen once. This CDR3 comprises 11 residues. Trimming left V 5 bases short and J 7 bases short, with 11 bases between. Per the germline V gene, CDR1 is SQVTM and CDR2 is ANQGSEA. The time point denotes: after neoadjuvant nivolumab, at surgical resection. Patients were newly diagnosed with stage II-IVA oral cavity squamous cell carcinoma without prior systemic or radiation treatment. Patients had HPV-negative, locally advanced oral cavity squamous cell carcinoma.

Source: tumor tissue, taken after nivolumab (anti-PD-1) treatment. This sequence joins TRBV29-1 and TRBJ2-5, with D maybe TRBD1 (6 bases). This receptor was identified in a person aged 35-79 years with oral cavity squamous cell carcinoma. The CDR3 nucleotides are TGCAGCGTTACAGGGCAGGCGACCCAGTACTTC. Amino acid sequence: CSVTGQATQYF.